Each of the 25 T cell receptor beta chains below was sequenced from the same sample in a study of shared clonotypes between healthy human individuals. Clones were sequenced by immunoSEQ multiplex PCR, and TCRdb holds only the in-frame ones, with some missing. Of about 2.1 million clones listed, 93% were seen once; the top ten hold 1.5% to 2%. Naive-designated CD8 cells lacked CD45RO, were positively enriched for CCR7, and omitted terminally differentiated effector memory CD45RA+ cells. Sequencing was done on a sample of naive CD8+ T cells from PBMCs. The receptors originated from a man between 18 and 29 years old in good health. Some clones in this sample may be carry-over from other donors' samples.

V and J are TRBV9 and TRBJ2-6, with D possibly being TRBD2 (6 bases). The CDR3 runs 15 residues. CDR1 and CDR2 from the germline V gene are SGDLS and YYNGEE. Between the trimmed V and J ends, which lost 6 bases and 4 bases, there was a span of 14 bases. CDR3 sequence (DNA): TGTGCCAGCACTAAAGGGAGGCCCGGGGCCAACGTCCTGACTTTC. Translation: CASTKGRPGANVLTF.

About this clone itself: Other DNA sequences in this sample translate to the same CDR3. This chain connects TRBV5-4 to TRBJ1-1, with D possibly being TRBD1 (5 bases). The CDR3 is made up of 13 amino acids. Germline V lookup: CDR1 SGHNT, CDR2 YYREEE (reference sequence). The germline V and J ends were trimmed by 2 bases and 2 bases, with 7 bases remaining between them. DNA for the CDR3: TGTGCCAGCAGCTTAACAGGAAACACTGAAGCTTTCTTT. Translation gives CASSLTGNTEAFF. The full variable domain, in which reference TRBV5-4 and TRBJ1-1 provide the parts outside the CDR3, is ETGVTQSPTHLIKTRGQQVTLRCSSQSGHNTVSWYQQALGQGPQFIFQYYREEENGRGNFPPRFSGLQFPNYSSELNVNALELDDSALYLCASSLTGNTEAFFGQGTRLTVV.

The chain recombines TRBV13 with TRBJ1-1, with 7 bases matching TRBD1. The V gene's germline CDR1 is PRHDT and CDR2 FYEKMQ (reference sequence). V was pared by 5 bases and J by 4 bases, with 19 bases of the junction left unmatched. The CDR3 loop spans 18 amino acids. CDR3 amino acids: CASSHSIERGTVSTEAFF. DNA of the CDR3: TGTGCCAGCAGCCATTCAATCGAAAGGGGGACAGTTTCCACTGAAGCTTTCTTT.

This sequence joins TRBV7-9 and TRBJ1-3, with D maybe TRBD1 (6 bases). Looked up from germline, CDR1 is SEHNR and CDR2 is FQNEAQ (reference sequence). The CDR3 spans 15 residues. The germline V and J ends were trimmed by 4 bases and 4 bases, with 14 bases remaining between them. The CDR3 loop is CASSSRTEKGNTIYF. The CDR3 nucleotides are TGTGCCAGCAGCTCCCGGACAGAAAAGGGAAACACCATATATTTT. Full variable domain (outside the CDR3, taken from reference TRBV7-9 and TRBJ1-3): DTGVSQNPRHKITKRGQNVTFRCDPISEHNRLYWYRQTLGQGPEFLTYFQNEAQLEKSRLLSDRFSAERPKGSFSTLEIQRTEQGDSAMYLCASSSRTEKGNTIYFGEGSWLTVV.

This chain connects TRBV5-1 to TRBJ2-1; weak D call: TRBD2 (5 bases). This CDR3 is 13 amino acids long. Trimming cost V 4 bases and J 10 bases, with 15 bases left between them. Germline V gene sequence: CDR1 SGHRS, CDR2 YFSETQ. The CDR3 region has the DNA TGCGCCAGCAGCCTCGGCCCCCCGGGGGAGCAGTTCTTC. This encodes CASSLGPPGEQFF.

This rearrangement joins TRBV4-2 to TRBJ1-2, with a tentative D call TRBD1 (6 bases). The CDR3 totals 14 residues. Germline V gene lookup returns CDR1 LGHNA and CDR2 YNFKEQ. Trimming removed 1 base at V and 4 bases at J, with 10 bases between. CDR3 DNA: TGTGCCAGCAGCCAAGGGACAGCAGGCTATGGCTACACCTTC. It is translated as CASSQGTAGYGYTF.

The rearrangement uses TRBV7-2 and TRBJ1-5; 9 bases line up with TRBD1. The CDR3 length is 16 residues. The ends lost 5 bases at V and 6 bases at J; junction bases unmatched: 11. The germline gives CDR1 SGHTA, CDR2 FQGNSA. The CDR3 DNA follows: TGTGCCAGCAGCGGCCGGACAGGGGCGCTGGGTCAGCCCCAGCATTTT. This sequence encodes CASSGRTGALGQPQHF.

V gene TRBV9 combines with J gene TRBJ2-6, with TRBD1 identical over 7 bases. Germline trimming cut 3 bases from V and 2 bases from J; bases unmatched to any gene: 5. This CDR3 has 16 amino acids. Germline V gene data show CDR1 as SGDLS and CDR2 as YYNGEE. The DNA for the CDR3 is TGTGCCAGCAGCGCGACAGGGAGTACTGGGGCCAACGTCCTGACTTTC. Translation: CASSATGSTGANVLTF. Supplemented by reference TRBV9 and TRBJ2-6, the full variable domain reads DSGVTQTPKHLITATGQRVTLRCSPRSGDLSVYWYQQSLDQGLQFLIQYYNGEERAKGNILERFSAQQFPDLHSELNLSSLELGDSALYFCASSATGSTGANVLTFGAGSRLTVL.

The CDR3 DNA sequence: TGTGCCAGCAGCCTCGGGACAGGGGGGAGCCACAATGAGCAGTTCTTC. Its translation: CASSLGTGGSHNEQFF. This chain uses TRBV7-8 with TRBJ2-1, with 11 bases aligning to TRBD1. The V gene end was trimmed by 5 bases and the J gene end by 5 bases; junction bases not matched to a gene: 8. CDR1 and CDR2 (germline): SGHVS, FQNEAQ. The length of the CDR3 is 16 residues.

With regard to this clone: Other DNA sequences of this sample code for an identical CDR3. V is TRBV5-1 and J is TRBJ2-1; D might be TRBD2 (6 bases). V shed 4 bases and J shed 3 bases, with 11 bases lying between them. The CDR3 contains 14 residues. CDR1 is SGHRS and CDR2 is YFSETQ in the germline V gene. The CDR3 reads CASSLGGLYNEQFF. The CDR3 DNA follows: TGCGCCAGCAGCCTGGGAGGACTCTACAATGAGCAGTTCTTC. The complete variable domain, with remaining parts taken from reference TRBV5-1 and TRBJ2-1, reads KAGVTQTPRYLIKTRGQQVTLSCSPISGHRSVSWYQQTPGQGLQFLFEYFSETQRNKGNFPGRFSGRQFSNSRSEMNVSTLELGDSALYLCASSLGGLYNEQFFGPGTRLTVL.

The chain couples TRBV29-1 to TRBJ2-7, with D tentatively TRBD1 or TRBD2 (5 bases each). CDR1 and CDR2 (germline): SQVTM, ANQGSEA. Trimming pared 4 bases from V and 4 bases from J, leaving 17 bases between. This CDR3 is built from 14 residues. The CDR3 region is CSVGGTVTFYEQYF. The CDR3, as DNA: TGCAGCGTTGGAGGGACCGTAACTTTTTACGAGCAGTACTTC.

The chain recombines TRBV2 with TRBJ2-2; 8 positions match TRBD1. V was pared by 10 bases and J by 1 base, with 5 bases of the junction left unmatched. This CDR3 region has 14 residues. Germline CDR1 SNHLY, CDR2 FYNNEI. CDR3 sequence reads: CAILDRGNTGELFF. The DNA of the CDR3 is TGTGCCATTCTTGACAGGGGGAACACCGGGGAGCTGTTTTTT.

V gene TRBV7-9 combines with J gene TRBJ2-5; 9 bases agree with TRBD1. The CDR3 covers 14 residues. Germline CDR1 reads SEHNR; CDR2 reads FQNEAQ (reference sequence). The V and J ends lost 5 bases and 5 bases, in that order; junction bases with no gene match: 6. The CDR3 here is CASSEGTGRETQYF. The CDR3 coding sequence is TGTGCCAGCAGCGAAGGGACAGGGCGGGAGACCCAGTACTTC.

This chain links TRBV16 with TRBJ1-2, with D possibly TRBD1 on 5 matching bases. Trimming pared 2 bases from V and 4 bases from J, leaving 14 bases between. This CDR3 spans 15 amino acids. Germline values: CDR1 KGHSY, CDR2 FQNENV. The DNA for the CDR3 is TGTGCCAGCAGCCAACAATCGGAGGGGTTCTATGGCTACACCTTC. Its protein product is CASSQQSEGFYGYTF.

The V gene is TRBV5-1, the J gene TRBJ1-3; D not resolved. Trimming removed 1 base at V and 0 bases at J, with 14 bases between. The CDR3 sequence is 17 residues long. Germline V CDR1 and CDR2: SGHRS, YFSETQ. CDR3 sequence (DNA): TGCGCCAGCAGCTTGTCATTGGTGGGGAGCTCTGGAAACACCATATATTTT. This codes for CASSLSLVGSSGNTIYF. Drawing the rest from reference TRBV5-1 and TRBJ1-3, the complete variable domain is KAGVTQTPRYLIKTRGQQVTLSCSPISGHRSVSWYQQTPGQGLQFLFEYFSETQRNKGNFPGRFSGRQFSNSRSEMNVSTLELGDSALYLCASSLSLVGSSGNTIYFGEGSWLTVV.

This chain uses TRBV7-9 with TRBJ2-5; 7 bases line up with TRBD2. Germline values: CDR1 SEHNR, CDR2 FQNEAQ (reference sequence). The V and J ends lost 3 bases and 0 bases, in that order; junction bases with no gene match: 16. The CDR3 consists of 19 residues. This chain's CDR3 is CASSFSPSGDGSYQETQYF. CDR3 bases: TGTGCCAGCAGCTTTAGTCCGAGCGGGGACGGGAGCTACCAAGAGACCCAGTACTTC.

The CDR3 sequence: CASSLYSGTRYQETQYF. The CDR3 region has the DNA TGTGCCAGCAGTTTATATAGCGGGACCCGGTACCAAGAGACCCAGTACTTC. The genes are TRBV27 and TRBJ2-5; 8 bases are a match to TRBD2. CDR3 length: 17 residues. The V gene end was trimmed by 1 base and the J gene end by 0 bases; junction bases not matched to a gene: 7. Germline lookup yields CDR1 MNHEY and CDR2 SMNVEV (reference sequence).

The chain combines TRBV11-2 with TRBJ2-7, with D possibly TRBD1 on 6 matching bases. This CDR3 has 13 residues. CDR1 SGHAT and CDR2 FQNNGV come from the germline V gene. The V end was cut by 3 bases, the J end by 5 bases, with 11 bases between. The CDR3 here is CASSFDRSHEQYF. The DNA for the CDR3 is TGTGCCAGCAGCTTTGACAGGTCCCACGAGCAGTACTTC.

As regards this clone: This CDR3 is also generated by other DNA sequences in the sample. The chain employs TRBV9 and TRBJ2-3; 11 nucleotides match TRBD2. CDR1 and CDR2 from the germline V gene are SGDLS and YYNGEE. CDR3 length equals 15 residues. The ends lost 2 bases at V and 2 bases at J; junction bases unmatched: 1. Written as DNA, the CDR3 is TGTGCCAGCAGCGTTAGCGGGAGGGTCACAGATACGCAGTATTTT. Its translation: CASSVSGRVTDTQYF.

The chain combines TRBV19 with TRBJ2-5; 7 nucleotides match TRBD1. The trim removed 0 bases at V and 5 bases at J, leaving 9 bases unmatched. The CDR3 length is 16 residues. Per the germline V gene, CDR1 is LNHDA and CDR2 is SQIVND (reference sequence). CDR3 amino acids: CASSIDLSGTAETQYF. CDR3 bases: TGTGCCAGTAGTATAGATCTATCCGGGACAGCGGAGACCCAGTACTTC.

In nucleotides, the CDR3 is TGCGCCAGCAGCGAAAGGACAGGGGGTACCACAGATACGCAGTATTTT. Translating it yields CASSERTGGTTDTQYF. V gene TRBV5-1 combines with J gene TRBJ2-3; 10 bases are shared with TRBD1. This CDR3 has 16 amino acids. Germline CDR1 and CDR2: SGHRS and YFSETQ. Trimming removed 4 bases from V and 2 bases from J; junction bases left unmatched: 7.

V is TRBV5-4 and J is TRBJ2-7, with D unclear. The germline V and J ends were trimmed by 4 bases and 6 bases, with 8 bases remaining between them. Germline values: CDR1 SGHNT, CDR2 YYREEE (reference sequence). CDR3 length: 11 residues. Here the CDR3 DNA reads TGTGCCAGCAGCCAGCTCGGCGAGCAGTACTTC. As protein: CASSQLGEQYF. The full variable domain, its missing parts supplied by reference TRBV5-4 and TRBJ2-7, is ETGVTQSPTHLIKTRGQQVTLRCSSQSGHNTVSWYQQALGQGPQFIFQYYREEENGRGNFPPRFSGLQFPNYSSELNVNALELDDSALYLCASSQLGEQYFGPGTRLTVT.

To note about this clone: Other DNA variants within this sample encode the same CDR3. The CDR3 spells CASSLAGGTDTQYF. CDR3 nucleotide sequence: TGTGCCAGCAGTCTAGCGGGGGGCACAGATACGCAGTATTTT. This sequence joins TRBV28 and TRBJ2-3; the match to TRBD2 covers 10 bases. Germline CDR1 and CDR2: MDHEN and SYDVKM. CDR3 length: 14 residues. V lost 5 bases to trimming and J lost 1 base; unmatched junction nucleotides: 0.

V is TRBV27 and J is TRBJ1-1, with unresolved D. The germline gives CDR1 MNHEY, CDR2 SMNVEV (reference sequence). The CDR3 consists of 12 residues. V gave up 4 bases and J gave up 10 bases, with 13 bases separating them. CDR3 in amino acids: CASSSYRSGAFF. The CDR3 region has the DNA TGTGCCAGCAGTTCATACAGATCTGGAGCTTTCTTT.

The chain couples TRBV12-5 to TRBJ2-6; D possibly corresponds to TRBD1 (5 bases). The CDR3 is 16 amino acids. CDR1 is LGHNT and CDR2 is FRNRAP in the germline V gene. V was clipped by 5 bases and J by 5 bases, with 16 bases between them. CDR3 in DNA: TGTGCTAGTGGTCGTGCAGGACAAAGTCGGGCCAACGTCCTGACTTTC. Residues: CASGRAGQSRANVLTF.